This T cell receptor beta chain was sequenced for a study of shared clonotypes between healthy human individuals. Study context: Three plates were used per donor for CD4 naive, three for CD4 memory, two for CD8 naive and one for CD8 memory.

Only Caucasian adults living in Nashville, Tennessee made up the donor group. Worth noting for this clone: Its specificity is not known.

Researchers divided each subset's genomic DNA evenly across several immunoSEQ plates. The protocol was immunoSEQ multiplex PCR, while the TCRdb copy is restricted to in-frame clones and leaves out a portion. Of some 1,400,000 clones in the sample, more than 95% were seen once. This CDR3 has 15 residues. Germline values: CDR1 SGHKS, CDR2 YYEKEE (reference sequence). With 4 bases removed from V and 4 bases from J, the gap between germline ends came to 17 bases. Study-level results: Naive CD4 clonotypes were shared across a handful of donors at approximately 5.3%.

The sequence came from a man aged 30-40 years in good health. The specimen was naive CD4+ T cells sorted from blood. Subset denoted: CD45RA+ positively selected. The chain links TRBV5-5 to TRBJ1-1, with D possibly being TRBD1 (5 bases). The CDR3 DNA sequence: TGTGCCAGCAGCCGAAGCAGGGCGGGTCGCACTGAAGCTTTCTTT. Amino acids: CASSRSRAGRTEAFF.